The 11 T cell receptor beta chains reported below all come from one sample, sequenced in a study of cytomegalovirus exposure and HLA in healthy donors. Both 60 Vbeta primers and 13 Jbeta primers went into the PCR. TCRdb's copy holds only in-frame clones and misses some; the assay was immunoSEQ multiplex PCR. The sample shows around 150,000 clones, over 65% of them seen only once. The sequencing sample was made of PBMCs. The source of these receptors is a female donor in good health and CMV-seropositive.

This chain uses TRBV6-5 with TRBJ1-2, with TRBD1 matching over 10 bases. Germline CDR1 is MNHEY and CDR2 is SVGAGI. The CDR3 consists of 14 residues. The V gene end was trimmed by 6 bases and the J gene end by 7 bases; junction bases not matched to a gene: 8. CDR3 sequence: CASRKRQGAGGYTF. CDR3 coding DNA: TGTGCCAGCAGGAAAAGACAGGGGGCAGGTGGCTACACCTTC.

This clone was counted only a few times. The J gene is TRBJ1-1, the V gene TRBV7-3, with TRBD1 matching over 8 bases. The trim removed 5 bases at V and 3 bases at J, leaving 8 bases unmatched. CDR1 is SGHTA, CDR2 FQGTGA, per germline. The CDR3 contains 15 residues. CDR3 sequence reads: CASSPTRDRYTEAFF. CDR3 coding DNA: TGTGCCAGCAGCCCGACCCGGGACAGGTACACTGAAGCTTTCTTT. Using reference TRBV7-3 and TRBJ1-1 for the parts outside the CDR3, the full variable domain is GAGVSQTPSNKVTEKGKYVELRCDPISGHTALYWYRQSLGQGPEFLIYFQGTGAADDSGLPNDRFFAVRPEGSVSTLKIQRTERGDSAVYLCASSPTRDRYTEAFFGQGTRLTVV.

The rearrangement joins TRBV7-8 to TRBJ2-2, with 7 bases lining up with TRBD2. Looked up from germline, CDR1 is SGHVS and CDR2 is FQNEAQ. This CDR3 is built from 15 residues. After removal of 3 bases from V and 5 bases from J, the junction contained 6 bases not matched to a gene. For the CDR3, the DNA is TGTGCCAGCAGCTTGGGCGGGGGAATAACCGGGGAGCTGTTTTTT. Protein product: CASSLGGGITGELFF.

This rearrangement joins TRBV7-9 to TRBJ2-3, with 14 bases matching TRBD2. Germline V lookup: CDR1 SEHNR, CDR2 FQNEAQ (reference sequence). The ends lost 6 bases at V and 3 bases at J; junction bases unmatched: 5. This CDR3 region has 16 residues. CDR3 amino acids: CASRPTSGRATDTQYF. The DNA for the CDR3 is TGTGCCAGCAGGCCGACTAGCGGGAGGGCGACAGATACGCAGTATTTT.

This sequence joins TRBV7-2 and TRBJ2-1; 12 bases fit TRBD2. This CDR3 has 15 amino acids. Germline lookup yields CDR1 SGHTA and CDR2 FQGNSA. The trim removed 5 bases at V and 12 bases at J, leaving 11 bases unmatched. CDR3 coding DNA: TGTGCCAGCAGCCCGGGACTAGCGGGCGTTCCCGCGCAGTTCTTC. It yields the protein CASSPGLAGVPAQFF.

For this clone: At one of its ends the junction is not consistent with the germline gene, which may arise from a read error. The chain joins TRBV19 to TRBJ1-2; D not resolved. The CDR3 contains 15 residues. Per the germline V gene, CDR1 is LNHDA and CDR2 is SQIVND (reference sequence). The chain's CDR3 is CASRVSFRTNYGYPF. CDR3 coding DNA: TGTGCCAGTAGAGTTTCATTCAGGACTAACTATGGCTACCCCTTC.

The genes are TRBV5-4 and TRBJ2-1, with a tentative D call TRBD2 (7 bases). Germline-derived CDR1 and CDR2 are SGHNT and YYREEE (reference sequence). Deletions cut 5 bases from V and 3 bases from J, with 15 bases between. This CDR3 comprises 15 residues. The CDR3 DNA reads as TGTGCCAGCAGTTCGGGAGGAGGGGGCTACAATGAGCAGTTCTTC. This gives the protein CASSSGGGGYNEQFF.

V gene TRBV18 combines with J gene TRBJ2-3; D is possibly TRBD2 (7 bases). The CDR3 extends over 17 amino acids. The germline V gene has CDR1 KGHSH and CDR2 LQKENI. V shed 0 bases and J shed 1 base, with 14 bases lying between them. CDR3 coding DNA: TGTGCCAGCTCACCACCACGGGCGGGGGCCGGCACAGATACGCAGTATTTT. It specifies CASSPPRAGAGTDTQYF.

This clone was seen more than once but under ten times. The chain uses TRBV9 and TRBJ1-4; 8 positions match TRBD1. CDR1 and CDR2 (germline): SGDLS, YYNGEE. CDR3 length equals 14 residues. V lost 3 bases to trimming and J lost 8 bases; unmatched junction nucleotides: 6. The CDR3 region is CASSATGDGEKLFF. The CDR3, as DNA: TGTGCCAGCAGCGCGACAGGGGATGGGGAAAAACTGTTTTTT.

The CDR3 sequence is CASSPGQGAGQPQHF. The DNA for the CDR3 is TGTGCCAGTAGCCCGGGACAGGGGGCAGGTCAGCCCCAGCATTTT. The chain uses TRBV19 and TRBJ1-5; 12 bases are shared with TRBD1. V trimming: 6 bases; J trimming: 6 bases; junction bases outside the gene matches: 6. CDR1 LNHDA and CDR2 SQIVND come from the germline V gene (reference sequence). The CDR3 has 15 residues.

The V gene is TRBV27, the J gene TRBJ1-1; 9 bases map to TRBD1. This CDR3 has 14 residues. Per germline, CDR1 MNHEY and CDR2 SMNVEV (reference sequence). V was pared by 7 bases and J by 11 bases, with 14 bases of the junction left unmatched. The CDR3 nucleotides read TGTGCCAGCAACTCCTTGGGGACAGGGATAGAGGCTTTCTTT. Its translation: CASNSLGTGIEAFF.